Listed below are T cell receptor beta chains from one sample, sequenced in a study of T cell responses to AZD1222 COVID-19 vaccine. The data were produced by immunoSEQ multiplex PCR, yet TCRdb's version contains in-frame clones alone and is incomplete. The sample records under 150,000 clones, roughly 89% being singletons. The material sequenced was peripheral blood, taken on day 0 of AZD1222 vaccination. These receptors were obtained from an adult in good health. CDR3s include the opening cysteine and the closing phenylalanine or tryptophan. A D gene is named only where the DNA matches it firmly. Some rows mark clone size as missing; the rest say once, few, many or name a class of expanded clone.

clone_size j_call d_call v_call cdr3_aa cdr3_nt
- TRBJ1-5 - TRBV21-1 CASSKPTGPNQPQHF TGTGCCAGCAGCAAACCGACTGGGCCAAATCAGCCCCAGCATTTT
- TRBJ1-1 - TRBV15 CATSRGVMGNTEAFF TGTGCCACCAGCAGAGGGGTGATGGGGAACACTGAAGCTTTCTTT
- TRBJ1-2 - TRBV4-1 CASSPGPLMMGYTF TGCGCCAGCAGCCCCGGACCCCTAATGATGGGCTACACCTTC
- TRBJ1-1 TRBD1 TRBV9 CASSVGVGQGNTEAFF TGTGCCAGCAGCGTAGGGGTCGGACAGGGGAACACTGAAGCTTTCTTT
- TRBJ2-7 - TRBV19 CASGVQTTAAYEQYF TGTGCCAGCGGAGTGCAAACGACTGCCGCCTACGAGCAGTACTTC
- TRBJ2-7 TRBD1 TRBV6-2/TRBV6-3 CASSYGTGGSPYF TGTGCCAGCAGTTACGGGACAGGGGGCTCCCCGTACTTC
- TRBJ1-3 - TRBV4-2 CASSQGTVSGNTIYF TGTGCCAGCAGCCAAGGCACCGTCTCTGGAAACACCATATATTTT
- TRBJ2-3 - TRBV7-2 CASSLLAAVLDTQYF TGTGCCAGCAGCTTACTCGCGGCCGTTTTGGATACGCAGTATTTT
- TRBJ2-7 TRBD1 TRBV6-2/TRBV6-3 CASSRGGTGCHEQYF TGTGCCAGCAGTCGCGGCGGGACAGGGTGCCACGAGCAGTACTTC
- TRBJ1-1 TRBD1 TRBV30 CAWGQGRCTEAFF TGTGCCTGGGGACAGGGAAGATGCACTGAAGCTTTCTTT
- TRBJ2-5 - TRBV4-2 CASSQVVQEGAETQYF TGTGCCAGCAGCCAAGTGGTCCAGGAGGGGGCGGAGACCCAGTACTTC
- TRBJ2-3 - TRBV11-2 CASSTTLRDTQYF TGTGCCAGCAGCACCACTTTGAGAGATACGCAGTATTTT
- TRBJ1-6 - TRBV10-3 CASWDFNSPLHF TGTGCCTCCTGGGATTTTAATTCACCCCTCCACTTT
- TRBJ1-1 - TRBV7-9 CASSSGTGSAFF TGTGCCAGCAGCTCCGGAACAGGGTCCGCTTTCTTT
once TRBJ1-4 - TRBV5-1 CASSNPASSNEKLFF TGCGCCAGCTCCAATCCGGCGTCTTCGAATGAAAAACTGTTTTTT
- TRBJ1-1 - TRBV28 CASSLKQGDTEAFF TGTGCCAGCAGTTTAAAACAGGGCGACACTGAAGCTTTCTTT
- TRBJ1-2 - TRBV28 CATPREDYGYTF TGTGCCACCCCCCGGGAGGACTATGGCTACACCTTC
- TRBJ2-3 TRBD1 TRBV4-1 CASSRRTGEGTDTQYF TGCGCCAGCAGCCGACGGACAGGGGAGGGTACAGATACGCAGTATTTT
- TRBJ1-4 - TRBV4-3 CASSQDLPATNEKLFF TGCGCCAGCAGCCAAGATCTCCCTGCAACTAATGAAAAACTGTTTTTT
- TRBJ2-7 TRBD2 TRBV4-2 CASSHPQAGGPYEQYF TGTGCCAGCAGCCACCCCCAAGCGGGAGGGCCTTACGAGCAGTACTTC
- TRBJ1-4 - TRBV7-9 CASSPPGFTGTQNEKLFF TGTGCCAGCAGCCCCCCCGGGTTTACAGGGACCCAAAATGAAAAACTGTTTTTT
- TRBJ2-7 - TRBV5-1 CASSLEAGSSYEQYF TGCGCCAGCAGCTTGGAGGCAGGGAGCTCCTACGAGCAGTACTTC
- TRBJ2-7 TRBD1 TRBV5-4 CASSTTAGTGGDEQYF TGTGCCAGCAGCACAACGGCCGGGACAGGGGGTGACGAGCAGTACTTC
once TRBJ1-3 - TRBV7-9 CASTLGQSSGNTIYF TGTGCCAGCACTTTGGGGCAGAGCTCTGGAAACACCATATATTTT
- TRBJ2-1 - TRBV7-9 CASSLGTNEQFF TGTGCCAGCAGCTTAGGGACGAATGAGCAGTTCTTC
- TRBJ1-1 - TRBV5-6 CASSQGVATEAFF TGTGCCAGCAGCCAAGGGGTGGCCACTGAAGCTTTCTTT
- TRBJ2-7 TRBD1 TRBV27 CASRKTGARYEQYF TGTGCCAGCAGAAAGACAGGGGCGAGATACGAGCAGTACTTC
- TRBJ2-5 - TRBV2 CASSVARETQYF TGTGCCAGCAGTGTTGCGAGGGAGACCCAGTACTTC
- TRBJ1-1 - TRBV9 CASSLDGREHDEAFF TGTGCCAGCAGCCTCGATGGACGTGAACATGATGAAGCTTTCTTT
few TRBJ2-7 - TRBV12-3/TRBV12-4 CASSLVDSYEQYF TGTGCCAGCAGTTTAGTGGACTCCTACGAGCAGTACTTC
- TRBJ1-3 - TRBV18 CASSPQRLSGNTIYF TGTGCCAGCTCACCACAGCGCCTCTCTGGAAACACCATATATTTT
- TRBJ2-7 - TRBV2 CASSVGRYYEQYF TGTGCCAGCAGTGTAGGGAGGTACTACGAGCAGTACTTC